This entry lists 27 T cell receptor beta chains sequenced from one sample in a study of cytomegalovirus exposure and HLA in healthy donors. A multiplex PCR was run with 60 Vbeta primers and 13 Jbeta primers. The repertoire was sequenced with immunoSEQ multiplex PCR; TCRdb's copy has only in-frame clones and lacks some. The sample lists about 190,000 clones, around 90% occurring once. The sample consisted of PBMCs. These receptors all stem from a boy aged 2-9 years in good health and CMV-seronegative.

This chain connects TRBV7-3 to TRBJ2-1; 7 bases line up with TRBD2. Germline V gene lookup returns CDR1 SGHTA and CDR2 FQGTGA. CDR3 length: 13 amino acids. With 5 bases clipped from V and 12 bases from J, the junction kept 10 bases outside the gene matches. The CDR3 bases are TGTGCCAGCAGCCCCAGCCGGGACTACGTGCAGTTCTTC. This gives the protein CASSPSRDYVQFF.

The chain couples TRBV28 to TRBJ2-1, with TRBD2 matching over 9 bases. Per germline, CDR1 MDHEN and CDR2 SYDVKM. With V trimmed by 3 bases and J by 8 bases, 8 bases remained unmatched. The CDR3 contains 15 residues. The CDR3 nucleotides read TGTGCCAGCAGTTTGGCGGGGGGGCCATCGCATGAGCAGTTCTTC. Encoded protein: CASSLAGGPSHEQFF.

This chain links TRBV6-1 with TRBJ2-1; D unclear. The CDR3 is 14 amino acids. V was shortened by 3 bases and J by 4 bases, with 10 bases between the two germline ends. In germline, CDR1 is MNHNS, CDR2 SASEGT. The CDR3 sequence: CASSDRSVYNEQFF. CDR3 coding DNA: TGTGCCAGCAGTGATCGGTCGGTTTACAATGAGCAGTTCTTC.

The rearrangement uses TRBV5-1 and TRBJ1-1; maybe TRBD1 (6 bases). The CDR3 runs to 16 residues. CDR1 is SGHRS and CDR2 is YFSETQ in the germline V gene. Between the trimmed V and J ends, which lost 3 bases and 4 bases, there was a span of 19 bases. The CDR3 sequence: CASSSGFRGPFTEAFF. The CDR3 nucleotides are TGCGCCAGCAGCTCGGGCTTCAGGGGACCTTTCACTGAAGCTTTCTTT. Full variable domain (remainder filled in from reference TRBV5-1 and TRBJ1-1): KAGVTQTPRYLIKTRGQQVTLSCSPISGHRSVSWYQQTPGQGLQFLFEYFSETQRNKGNFPGRFSGRQFSNSRSEMNVSTLELGDSALYLCASSSGFRGPFTEAFFGQGTRLTVV.

The genes are TRBV6-5 and TRBJ2-3; 7 nucleotides line up with TRBD2. J lost 2 bases, V lost 6 bases, and 2 bases had no gene match. Germline V gene data show CDR1 as MNHEY and CDR2 as SVGAGI. The CDR3 totals 13 residues. CDR3 loop: CASRLAVTDTQYF. The DNA of the CDR3 is TGTGCCAGCAGGCTAGCGGTCACAGATACGCAGTATTTT.

The V and J genes are TRBV7-9 and TRBJ2-3, with D maybe TRBD1 (6 bases). Trimming cost V 5 bases and J 2 bases, with 11 bases left between them. Per germline, CDR1 SEHNR and CDR2 FQNEAQ (reference sequence). This CDR3 comprises 14 residues. The CDR3 region has the DNA TGTGCCAGCAGCCCCGGGACATACACAGATACGCAGTATTTT. Protein: CASSPGTYTDTQYF.

J is TRBJ2-5 and V is TRBV13, with D tentatively TRBD2 (6 bases). The J call may not be correct, given that the DNA end is closer to TRBJ2-7. CDR3 length: 13 amino acids. CDR1 PRHDT and CDR2 FYEKMQ come from the germline V gene (reference sequence). The CDR3 loop is CASSFGGGYEQYF. In DNA form, the CDR3 reads TGTGCCAGCAGCTTTGGGGGAGGCTACGAGCAGTACTTC.

This clone was seen a few times. The chain links TRBV4-1 to TRBJ1-5; D unclear. The germline V gene has CDR1 MGHRA and CDR2 YSYEKL. V was clipped by 1 base and J by 3 bases, with 7 bases between them. The CDR3 loop spans 14 amino acids. The CDR3 DNA is TGCGCCAGCAGCCAAGTATTGTACAATCAGCCCCAGCATTTT. Its protein is CASSQVLYNQPQHF.

This clone appeared a single time. The V and J genes are TRBV5-1 and TRBJ1-1; a possible D gene is TRBD1 (5 bases). This CDR3 contains 16 residues. The germline CDR1 and CDR2 sequences are SGHRS and YFSETQ. Trimming left V 4 bases short and J 1 base short, with 17 bases between. CDR3 amino acids: CASSEGVTGPNTEAFF. The CDR3 region has the DNA TGCGCCAGCAGCGAAGGTGTCACAGGCCCGAACACTGAAGCTTTCTTT.

This chain uses TRBV18 with TRBJ2-1, with 10 positions matching TRBD2. The J segment lost 5 bases and the V segment lost 5 bases, leaving 3 bases of the junction unmatched. Germline values: CDR1 KGHSH, CDR2 LQKENI. The CDR3 is 14 residues long. The CDR3 sequence is CASSATSGDNEQFF. CDR3 DNA: TGTGCCAGCTCAGCCACTAGCGGGGACAATGAGCAGTTCTTC.

This clone was seen only once. The chain couples TRBV6-1 to TRBJ2-2; weak D call: TRBD1 (7 bases). Germline V gene data show CDR1 as MNHNS and CDR2 as SASEGT. CDR3 length equals 19 residues. Trimming pared 0 bases from V and 5 bases from J, leaving 22 bases between. The chain's CDR3 is CASSEASFWRGRGTGELFF. CDR3 sequence (DNA): TGTGCCAGCAGTGAAGCAAGTTTTTGGAGGGGCAGGGGGACCGGGGAGCTGTTTTTT.

The gene calls are TRBV27 and TRBJ2-5; D uncertain. This CDR3 spans 13 amino acids. CDR1 MNHEY and CDR2 SMNVEV come from the germline V gene (reference sequence). The V and J ends lost 8 bases and 3 bases respectively, with 13 bases between them. CDR3 coding DNA: TGTGCCAGCTCCGGCGGCGTTAAAGAGACCCAGTACTTC. This sequence encodes CASSGGVKETQYF.

The chain links TRBV28 to TRBJ2-3; a possible D gene is TRBD2 (7 bases). The germline V gene encodes CDR1 MDHEN and CDR2 SYDVKM. This CDR3 region has 16 residues. V lost 6 bases and J lost 2, with 18 bases in between. Here the CDR3 DNA reads TGTGCCAGCAGACCGGATAAGGGGGGGTACACAGATACGCAGTATTTT. It encodes CASRPDKGGYTDTQYF. The entire variable domain, with the rest obtained from reference TRBV28 and TRBJ2-3, is as follows: DVKVTQSSRYLVKRTGEKVFLECVQDMDHENMFWYRQDPGLGLRLIYFSYDVKMKEKGDIPEGYSVSREKKERFSLILESASTNQTSMYLCASRPDKGGYTDTQYFGPGTRLTVL.

The chain employs TRBV19 and TRBJ1-4; D is perhaps TRBD1 (5 bases). V gave up 5 bases and J gave up 7 bases, with 14 bases separating them. Germline CDR1 reads LNHDA; CDR2 reads SQIVND (reference sequence). The CDR3 has 14 amino acids. CDR3 protein: CASSSQVGGEKLFF. DNA for the CDR3: TGTGCCAGTAGTTCCCAGGTGGGGGGTGAAAAACTGTTTTTT.

This chain uses TRBV9 with TRBJ1-2; possibly TRBD1 for D (6 bases). Germline CDR1 reads SGDLS; CDR2 reads YYNGEE. The CDR3 length is 12 residues. The ends were cut back, 0 bases at V and 8 bases at J, with 8 bases in the middle. Here the CDR3 reads CASSVGQGGYTF. The DNA for the CDR3 is TGTGCCAGCAGCGTAGGGCAGGGGGGCTACACCTTC.

The CDR3 nucleotides are TGCGCCAGCAGCTCTACTAGCGTTTTGTCCTCCTACGAGCAGTACTTC. It specifies CASSSTSVLSSYEQYF. The chain recombines TRBV5-1 with TRBJ2-5, with 7 bases that match TRBD2. TRBJ2-7 matches the DNA end more closely, so the J call is doubtful. Germline V CDR1 and CDR2: SGHRS, YFSETQ. There are 16 residues in the CDR3.

The genes are TRBV7-2 and TRBJ1-2, with 7 bases that match TRBD1. The CDR3 has 15 residues. Germline CDR1 SGHTA, CDR2 FQGNSA. J lost 1 base, V lost 3 bases, and 5 bases had no gene match. Written as DNA, the CDR3 is TGTGCCAGCAGCTTTACCGGGACAGATAACTATGGCTACACCTTC. Residues: CASSFTGTDNYGYTF.

J is TRBJ2-3 and V is TRBV7-3; TRBD2 matches at 7 bases. The V and J ends lost 4 bases and 2 bases, in that order; junction bases with no gene match: 3. This CDR3 region has 14 residues. CDR1 and CDR2 from the germline V gene are SGHTA and FQGTGA. The CDR3 DNA reads as TGTGCCAGCAGCTCGGGAGGCATCACAGATACGCAGTATTTT. Amino acids: CASSSGGITDTQYF.

The CDR3 region is CASSLRGLEAFF. CDR3 DNA: TGTGCCAGCAGCTTACGAGGTTTAGAAGCTTTCTTT. The chain joins TRBV7-8 to TRBJ1-1; D is undetermined. Trimming left V 2 bases short and J 8 bases short, with 9 bases between. There are 12 residues in the CDR3. CDR1 SGHVS and CDR2 FQNEAQ come from the germline V gene.

The rearrangement uses TRBV27 and TRBJ2-7; 10 bases align to TRBD1. The CDR3 has 15 amino acids. Trimming removed 2 bases from V and 6 bases from J; junction bases left unmatched: 7. The V gene's germline CDR1 is MNHEY and CDR2 SMNVEV (reference sequence). The CDR3: CASSLGTGVFGEQYF. CDR3 coding DNA: TGTGCCAGCAGTTTAGGGACAGGGGTTTTTGGCGAGCAGTACTTC.

The chain joins TRBV6-5 to TRBJ2-1; 10 bases map to TRBD1. The CDR3 sequence is 15 residues long. Germline loops: CDR1 MNHEY, CDR2 SVGAGI. The J segment lost 5 bases and the V segment lost 6 bases, leaving 7 bases of the junction unmatched. The CDR3 region has the DNA TGTGCCAGCAGCCTCCGGGACAGGGGCCACAATGAGCAGTTCTTC. Translation: CASSLRDRGHNEQFF.

The chain uses TRBV11-2 and TRBJ2-5; TRBD2 matches at 13 bases. The end of the DNA aligns better with TRBJ2-7, so the J call may be wrong. The CDR3 sequence is 17 residues long. CDR1 and CDR2 (germline): SGHAT, FQNNGV. As DNA, the CDR3 is TGTGCCAGCAGCCGGGGGGTGACTAGCGGGGGGACCTACGAGCAGTACTTC. Translating gives CASSRGVTSGGTYEQYF.

This chain connects TRBV7-2 to TRBJ1-6, with 8 bases aligning to TRBD1. V was clipped by 1 base and J by 7 bases; unmatched bases: 6. The germline V gene has CDR1 SGHTA and CDR2 FQGNSA. This CDR3 contains 16 residues. The CDR3 region has the DNA TGTGCCAGCAGCTTAGACTGGACAGGGCGCAATTCACCCCTCCACTTT. Residues: CASSLDWTGRNSPLHF.

The V call is TRBV7-2, the J call TRBJ2-5; D is undetermined. TRBJ2-7 matches the DNA end more closely, so the J call is doubtful. CDR3 size: 14 residues. Germline CDR1 is SGHTA and CDR2 is FQGNSA. The CDR3 reads CASSLGSFPAEQYF. In DNA, the CDR3 is TGTGCCAGCAGCTTAGGCTCCTTTCCCGCCGAGCAGTACTTC.

The CDR3 loop reads CASSTAGTSSYEQYF. CDR3 in DNA: TGTGCCAGCAGCACGGCCGGGACATCCTCCTACGAGCAGTACTTC. The chain links TRBV5-5 to TRBJ2-7, with D possibly TRBD1 on 6 matching bases. Per the germline V gene, CDR1 is SGHKS and CDR2 is YYEKEE (reference sequence). Trimming shortened V by 4 bases and J by 0 bases, and 14 bases separated the two germline ends. The length of the CDR3 is 15 residues.

This sequence joins TRBV7-3 and TRBJ2-6; D remains ambiguous. The germline CDR1 and CDR2 sequences are SGHTA and FQGTGA. V dropped 5 bases and J dropped 4 bases, with 6 bases sitting between them. The CDR3 runs 13 residues. The CDR3 sequence: CASSPPGANVLTF. In DNA, the CDR3 is TGTGCCAGCAGCCCCCCAGGGGCCAACGTCCTGACTTTC.

The CDR3 sequence: CASSGAGGGPGSSTDTQYF. The CDR3 DNA is TGTGCCAGCAGTGGGGCTGGCGGGGGACCCGGATCTAGCACAGATACGCAGTATTTT. The chain employs TRBV2 and TRBJ2-3; 7 nucleotides align to TRBD2. The J segment lost 0 bases and the V segment lost 4 bases, leaving 16 bases of the junction unmatched. This CDR3 contains 19 residues. Germline CDR1 and CDR2: SNHLY and FYNNEI.